The following is a T cell receptor beta chain sequence with its context. Some clones are missing from TCRdb's copy, which holds only in-frame ones; the method was immunoSEQ multiplex PCR. Here the sample spans more than 350,000 clones, 75% to 95% being singletons. Germline CDR1 is ENHRY and CDR2 is SYGVKD. V was trimmed by 2 bases and J by 4 bases, leaving 9 bases between them. CDR3 size: 15 residues. The entry originates in a study of Ad26.COV2.S vaccination and SARS-CoV-2 variants. Specified treatment: about 20 received Ad26.COV2.S at low or high dose, single or two shots; several received placebo; per-sample allocation not given. Vaccine and placebo recipients were sampled on day 63 after the first injection.

This receptor was identified in a person aged 18-65 years who received the Ad26.COV2.S COVID-19 vaccine or a placebo. The sequencing here drew on peripheral blood, taken in a trial of Ad26.COV2.S vaccine versus placebo. This rearrangement joins TRBV10-3 to TRBJ1-6; no clear D gene. CDR3 DNA: TGTGCCATCAGTGAGAGGTCCCGTTATAATTCACCCCTCCACTTT. It is translated as CAISERSRYNSPLHF.